This T cell receptor (beta chain) emerged from a study of OX40 agonist ivuxolimab in advanced cancers. Sequenced by immunoSEQ multiplex PCR; TCRdb stores in-frame clones only, minus some. The repertoire has about 82,000 clones, around 90% of them found once; the top ten carry over 0.6%. The V gene's germline CDR1 is GTSNPN and CDR2 SVGIG (reference sequence). This CDR3 comprises 13 residues. The V and J ends lost 2 bases and 3 bases respectively, with 10 bases between them. This receptor was taken from an adult with an advanced solid tumor such as melanoma, head and neck, liver or kidney cancer. V gene TRBV30 combines with J gene TRBJ1-2; D unresolved. Sequenced here: CD4+ or CD8+ T cells sorted from blood, sampled in a trial of the OX40 agonist ivuxolimab. Written as DNA, the CDR3 is TGTGCCTGGAGTCGGGAACCCCACTATGGCTACACCTTC. It encodes CAWSREPHYGYTF.